Listed below are T cell receptor beta chains from one sample, sequenced in a study of T cell responses to AZD1222 COVID-19 vaccine. The data were produced by immunoSEQ multiplex PCR, yet TCRdb's version contains in-frame clones alone and is incomplete. Among 150,000 or so clones listed, around 90% were seen once. Here the sequenced sample was peripheral blood, taken on day 0 of AZD1222 vaccination. These TCRs come from an adult in good health. Each CDR3 is given with its conserved first and last residue. D genes are given only for firm matches. Expanded clones get a size class; other rows say once, few or many, or leave the size out.

TRBV4-1	-	TRBD2	TRBJ2-1	TGCGCCAGCAGCCACCCCGATAGCGGGAGGGCTGAGCAGTTCTTC	CASSHPDSGRAEQFF
TRBV18	-	-	TRBJ1-1	TGTGCCAGCTCACCGGTACAGGGAGTGGGCACTGAAGCTTTCTTT	CASSPVQGVGTEAFF
TRBV27	-	-	TRBJ1-5	TGTGCCAGCAGTACAAGGACGGGGGGAGTACAGCCCCAGCATTTT	CASSTRTGGVQPQHF
TRBV20-1	once	-	TRBJ1-2	TGCAGTGCTAGACAGAATCCTGGCTACACCTTC	CSARQNPGYTF
TRBV4-1	-	TRBD1	TRBJ2-3	TGCGCCAGCAGCCAATACGGGACAGGGCTCACAGATACGCAGTATTTT	CASSQYGTGLTDTQYF
TRBV29-1	-	-	TRBJ2-7	TGCAGCGTCGCAACACGTCTCACCTACGAGCAGTACTTC	CSVATRLTYEQYF
TRBV4-3	once	-	TRBJ1-4	TGCGCCAGCAGCCAAGGAGGCAGACCTAATGAAAAACTGTTTTTT	CASSQGGRPNEKLFF
TRBV12-5	-	-	TRBJ2-1	TGTGCTAGTGGTTTGGGGTGGGACTTCTTATACAATGAGCAGTTCTTC	CASGLGWDFLYNEQFF
TRBV3-1/TRBV3-2	-	TRBD1	TRBJ2-3	TGTGCCAGCAGCGGGCTGGGACAGGGTGATGTCACAGATACGCAGTATTTT	CASSGLGQGDVTDTQYF
TRBV6-4	once	TRBD2	TRBJ2-1	TGTGCCAGCAGCCGGCTAGCGGGAGGGGGTGAGCAGTTCTTC	CASSRLAGGGEQFF
TRBV7-9	-	-	TRBJ2-5	TGTGCCAGCAGCGTAGAGAGGGGCACTCCGTCCCAGTACTTC	CASSVERGTPSQYF
TRBV30	once	-	TRBJ2-7	TGTGCCTGGGCGGGACCCTACGAGCAGTACTTC	CAWAGPYEQYF
TRBV4-1	once	-	TRBJ1-3	TGCGCCAGCAGCCAAGAGGTTTGGGTAGGAGGAAACACCATATATTTT	CASSQEVWVGGNTIYF
TRBV6-5	-	-	TRBJ1-4	TGTGCCAGCAGGCCAGGGGCAACTAATGAAAAACTGTTTTTT	CASRPGATNEKLFF
TRBV7-9	-	TRBD2	TRBJ2-5	TGTGCCAGCAGCTTAGTGGCTAGCGGGAGTGAGACCCAGTACTTC	CASSLVASGSETQYF
TRBV4-3	-	-	TRBJ2-1	TGCGCCAGCAGCCAAGAACACGGGGAGTACTACAATGAGCAGTTCTTC	CASSQEHGEYYNEQFF
TRBV6-5	-	-	TRBJ1-2	TGTGCCAGCAGGGTGGGACATGTTAACTATGGCTACACCTTC	CASRVGHVNYGYTF
TRBV24-1	-	-	TRBJ2-1	TGTGCCACCAGTCGAAACCGGGACTCCTCTTACAATGAGCAGTTCTTC	CATSRNRDSSYNEQFF
TRBV5-1	-	-	TRBJ1-6	TGCGCCAGCAGCTTGAGGCCCGAGGGGGGAGATTCACCCCTCCACTTT	CASSLRPEGGDSPLHF
TRBV27	few	-	TRBJ1-6	TGTGCCAGCAGTTTAATGGGACCGAGCTCCTATAATTCACCCCTCCACTTT	CASSLMGPSSYNSPLHF
TRBV5-1	-	TRBD1	TRBJ1-6	TGCGCCAGCAGCCCCTCGACAGGGGATAATTCACCCCTCCACTTT	CASSPSTGDNSPLHF
TRBV12-5	-	TRBD2	TRBJ2-1	TGTGCTAGTGGTTTGCCACGGACTAGTCGCGGTGAGCAGTTCTTC	CASGLPRTSRGEQFF